This TCR beta chain is from a study of regulatory T cells in long-lasting Graves disease. Study conclusions and caveats: Newly diagnosed disease favored TRBV20-1 and TRBJ2-1 over persistent disease.

The time point here: persistent/refractory GD, antithyroid drugs over 5 years with positive TRAb. The TCR library was prepared using RNA isolated from PBMCs. A peripheral blood sample, 8.5 to 9 milliliters in volume, was drawn into EDTA tubes. There are a few counts of this clonotype. Its antigen is still unknown. V lost 3 bases to trimming and J lost 0 bases, with 10 bases between them. This CDR3 comprises 15 residues. CDR1 and CDR2 from the germline V gene are KGHSH and LQKENI. The TCR beta library used iRepertoire HTBI primers with Arm-PCR amplification of CDR3. Per the study methods: Analysis of the samples identified around 60 TRBV and 14 to 15 TRBJ segments. TCRdb recomputed calls from the multiplex PCR reads with MiXCR, one row per CDR3 protein. The V and J calls come from TCRdb's annotation, not from the publication. The repertoire holds about 340,000 distinct CDR3 sequences, about 20% seen once, with less than 35% in the top ten.

Source: peripheral blood mononuclear cells (PBMCs), taken when the disease was refractory, from a patient treated with antithyroid drugs. The receptor was derived from a female donor with Graves disease. This chain uses TRBV18 with TRBJ2-3; D is perhaps TRBD2 (5 bases). CDR3 residues: CASSPRGLSTDTQYF. The CDR3 nucleotides are TGTGCCAGCTCACCTCGGGGTTTGAGCACAGATACGCAGTATTTT.